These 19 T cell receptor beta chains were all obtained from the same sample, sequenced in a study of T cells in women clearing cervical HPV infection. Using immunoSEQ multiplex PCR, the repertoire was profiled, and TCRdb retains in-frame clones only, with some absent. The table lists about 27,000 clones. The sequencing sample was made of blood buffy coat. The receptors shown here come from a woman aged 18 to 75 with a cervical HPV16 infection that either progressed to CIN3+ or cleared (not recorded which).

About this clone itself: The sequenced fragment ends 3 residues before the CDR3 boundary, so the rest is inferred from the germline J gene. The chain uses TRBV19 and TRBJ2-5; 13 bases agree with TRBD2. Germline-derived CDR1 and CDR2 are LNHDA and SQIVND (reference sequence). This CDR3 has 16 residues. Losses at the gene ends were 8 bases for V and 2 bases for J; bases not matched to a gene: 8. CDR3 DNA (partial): TGTGCCAGTTCTCTGGGACTAGCGGGACGGCAAGAGACC. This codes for CASSLGLAGRQET. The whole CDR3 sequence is CASSLGLAGRQETQYF.

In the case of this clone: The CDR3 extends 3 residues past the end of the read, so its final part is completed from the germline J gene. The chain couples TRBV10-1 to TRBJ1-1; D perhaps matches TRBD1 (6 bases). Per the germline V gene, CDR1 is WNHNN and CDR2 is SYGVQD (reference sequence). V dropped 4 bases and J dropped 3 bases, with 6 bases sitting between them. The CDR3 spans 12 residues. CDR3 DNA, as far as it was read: TGCGCCAGCAGTGCAGGGGACACTGAA. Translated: CASSAGDTE. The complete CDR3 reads CASSAGDTEAFF.

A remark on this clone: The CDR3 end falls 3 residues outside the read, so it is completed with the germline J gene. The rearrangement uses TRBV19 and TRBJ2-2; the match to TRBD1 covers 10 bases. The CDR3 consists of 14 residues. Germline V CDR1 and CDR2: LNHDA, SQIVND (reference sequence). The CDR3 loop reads CASTDRGYYEKLFF. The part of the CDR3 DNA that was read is TGTGCCAGTACGGACAGGGGGTATTACGAAAAG.

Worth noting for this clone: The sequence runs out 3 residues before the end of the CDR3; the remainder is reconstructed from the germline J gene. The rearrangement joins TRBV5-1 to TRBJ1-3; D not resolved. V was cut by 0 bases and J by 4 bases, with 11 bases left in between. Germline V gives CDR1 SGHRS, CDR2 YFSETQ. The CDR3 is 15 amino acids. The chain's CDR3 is CASSLGQARGNTIYF. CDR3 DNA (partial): TGCGCCAGCAGCTTGGGGCAGGCACGAGGAAACACC.

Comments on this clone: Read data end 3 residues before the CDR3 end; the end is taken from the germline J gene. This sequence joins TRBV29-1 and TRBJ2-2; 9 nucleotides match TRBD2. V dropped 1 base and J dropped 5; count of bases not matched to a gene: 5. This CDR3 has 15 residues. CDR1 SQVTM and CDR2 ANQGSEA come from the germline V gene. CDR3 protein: CSVEGAGGSTGELFF. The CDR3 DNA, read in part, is TGCAGCGTTGAAGGAGCGGGAGGATCGACCGGGGAG.

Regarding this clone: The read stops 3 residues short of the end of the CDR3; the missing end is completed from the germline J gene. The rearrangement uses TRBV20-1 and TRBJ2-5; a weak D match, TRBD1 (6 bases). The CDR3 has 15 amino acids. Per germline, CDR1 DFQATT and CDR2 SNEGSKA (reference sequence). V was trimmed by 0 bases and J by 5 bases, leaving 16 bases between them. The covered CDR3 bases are TGCAGTGCTAGAGATCTGAACAGGGTTGGGGAGACC. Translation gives CSARDLNRVGET. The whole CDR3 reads CSARDLNRVGETQYF.

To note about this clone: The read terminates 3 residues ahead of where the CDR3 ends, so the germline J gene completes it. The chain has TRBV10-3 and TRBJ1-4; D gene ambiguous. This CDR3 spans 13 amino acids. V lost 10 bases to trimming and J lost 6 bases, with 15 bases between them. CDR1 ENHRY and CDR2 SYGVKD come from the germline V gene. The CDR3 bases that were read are TGTGCCACGTCAGGAAATCACGATGAAAAA. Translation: CATSGNHDEK. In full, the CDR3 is CATSGNHDEKLFF.

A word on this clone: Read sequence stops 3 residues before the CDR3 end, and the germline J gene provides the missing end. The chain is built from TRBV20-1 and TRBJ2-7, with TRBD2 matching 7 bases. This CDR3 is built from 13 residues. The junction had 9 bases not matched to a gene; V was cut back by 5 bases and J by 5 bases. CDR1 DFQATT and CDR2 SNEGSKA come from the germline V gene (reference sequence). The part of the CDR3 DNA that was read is TGCAGTGCTGCTAGCGGACAAGAGGACGAG. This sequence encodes CSAASGQEDE. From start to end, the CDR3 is CSAASGQEDEQYF.

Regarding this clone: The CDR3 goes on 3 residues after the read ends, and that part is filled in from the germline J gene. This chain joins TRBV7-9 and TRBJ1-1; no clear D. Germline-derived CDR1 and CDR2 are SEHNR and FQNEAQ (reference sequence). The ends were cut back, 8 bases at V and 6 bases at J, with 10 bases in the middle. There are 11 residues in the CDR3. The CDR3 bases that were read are TGTGCCAGCCGGGGAGGCGCTGAA. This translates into CASRGGAE. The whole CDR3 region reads CASRGGAEAFF.

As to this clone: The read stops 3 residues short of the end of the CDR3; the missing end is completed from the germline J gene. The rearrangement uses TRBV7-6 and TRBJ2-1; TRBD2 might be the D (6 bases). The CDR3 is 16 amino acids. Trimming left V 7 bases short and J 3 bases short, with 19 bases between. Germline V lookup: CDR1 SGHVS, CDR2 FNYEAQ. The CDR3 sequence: CASINSPAGSYNEQFF. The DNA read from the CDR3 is TGTGCCAGCATCAACTCCCCAGCGGGTAGCTACAATGAG. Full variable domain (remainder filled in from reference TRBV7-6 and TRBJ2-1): GAGVSQSPRYKVTKRGQDVALRCDPISGHVSLYWYRQALGQGPEFLTYFNYEAQQDKSGLPNDRFSAERPEGSISTLTIQRTEQRDSAMYRCASINSPAGSYNEQFFGPGTRLTVL.

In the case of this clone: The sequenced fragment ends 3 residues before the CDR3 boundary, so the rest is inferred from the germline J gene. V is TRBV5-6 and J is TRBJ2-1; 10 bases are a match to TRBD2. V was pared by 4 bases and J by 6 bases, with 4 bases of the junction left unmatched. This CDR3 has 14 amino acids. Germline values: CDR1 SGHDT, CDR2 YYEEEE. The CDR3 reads CASSPGTSVNEQFF. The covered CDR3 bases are TGTGCCAGCAGCCCGGGGACTAGCGTCAATGAG.

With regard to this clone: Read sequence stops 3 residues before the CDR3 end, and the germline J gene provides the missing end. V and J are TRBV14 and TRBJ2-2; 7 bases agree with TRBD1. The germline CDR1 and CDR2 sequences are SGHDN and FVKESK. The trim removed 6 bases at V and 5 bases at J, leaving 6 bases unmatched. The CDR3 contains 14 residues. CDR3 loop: CASRGTVRTGELFF. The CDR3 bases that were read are TGTGCCAGCAGGGGGACAGTACGGACCGGGGAG.

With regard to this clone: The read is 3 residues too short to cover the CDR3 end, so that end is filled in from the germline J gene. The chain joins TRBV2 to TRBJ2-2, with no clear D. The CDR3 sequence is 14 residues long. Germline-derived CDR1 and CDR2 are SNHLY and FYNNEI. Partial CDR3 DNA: TGTGCCAGCAGTGAAGGCGGCCCGGCGAAAAAG. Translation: CASSEGGPAKK. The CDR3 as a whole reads CASSEGGPAKKLFF.

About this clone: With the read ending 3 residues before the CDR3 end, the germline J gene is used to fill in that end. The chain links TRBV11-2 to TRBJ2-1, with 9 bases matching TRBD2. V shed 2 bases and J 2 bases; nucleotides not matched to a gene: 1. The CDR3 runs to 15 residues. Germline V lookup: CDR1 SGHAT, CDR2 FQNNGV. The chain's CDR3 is CASSLIAGAYNEQFF. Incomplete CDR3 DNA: TGTGCCAGCAGCTTAATAGCGGGAGCCTACAATGAG.

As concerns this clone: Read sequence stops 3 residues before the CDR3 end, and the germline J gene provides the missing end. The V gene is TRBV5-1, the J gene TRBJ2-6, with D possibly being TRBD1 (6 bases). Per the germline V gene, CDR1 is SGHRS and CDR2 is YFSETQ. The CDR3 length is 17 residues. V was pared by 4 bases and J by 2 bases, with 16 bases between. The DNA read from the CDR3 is TGCGCCAGCAGCCCGCTGGCCCGGGACACTGGGGCCAACGTC. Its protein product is CASSPLARDTGANV. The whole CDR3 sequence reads CASSPLARDTGANVLTF. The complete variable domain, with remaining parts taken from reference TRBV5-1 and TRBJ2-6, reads KAGVTQTPRYLIKTRGQQVTLSCSPISGHRSVSWYQQTPGQGLQFLFEYFSETQRNKGNFPGRFSGRQFSNSRSEMNVSTLELGDSALYLCASSPLARDTGANVLTFGAGSRLTVL.

CDR3 sequence: CASSPGGIAQETQYF. The DNA read from the CDR3 is TGTGCCAGCAGCCCTGGGGGGATTGCCCAAGAGACG. The chain links TRBV2 to TRBJ2-3, with D maybe TRBD2 (6 bases). The read ends 3 residues before the CDR3 terminus; that terminus is restored from the germline J gene. There are 15 residues in the CDR3. Germline CDR1 is SNHLY and CDR2 is FYNNEI. Using reference TRBV2 and TRBJ2-3 for the parts outside the CDR3, the full variable domain is EPEVTQTPSHQVTQMGQEVILRCVPISNHLYFYWYRQILGQKVEFLVSFYNNEISEKSEIFDDQFSVERPDGSNFTLKIRSTKLEDSAMYFCASSPGGIAQETQYFGPGTRLTVL.

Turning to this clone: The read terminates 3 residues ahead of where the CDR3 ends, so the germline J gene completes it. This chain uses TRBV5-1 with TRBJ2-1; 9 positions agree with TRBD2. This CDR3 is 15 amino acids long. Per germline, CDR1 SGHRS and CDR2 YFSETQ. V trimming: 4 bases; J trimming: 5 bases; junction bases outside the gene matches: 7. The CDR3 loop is CASSRSGGPNNEQFF. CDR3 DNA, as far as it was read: TGCGCCAGCAGCCGTAGCGGGGGCCCTAACAATGAG. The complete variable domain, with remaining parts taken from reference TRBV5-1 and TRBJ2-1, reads KAGVTQTPRYLIKTRGQQVTLSCSPISGHRSVSWYQQTPGQGLQFLFEYFSETQRNKGNFPGRFSGRQFSNSRSEMNVSTLELGDSALYLCASSRSGGPNNEQFFGPGTRLTVL.

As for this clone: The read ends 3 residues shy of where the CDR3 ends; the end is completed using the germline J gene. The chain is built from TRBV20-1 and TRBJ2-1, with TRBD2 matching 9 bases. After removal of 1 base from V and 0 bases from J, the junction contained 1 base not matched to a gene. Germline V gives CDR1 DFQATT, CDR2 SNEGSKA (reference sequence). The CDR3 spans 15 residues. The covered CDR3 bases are TGCAGTGCTAGAGGTAGCGGGAGCTCCTACAATGAG. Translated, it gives CSARGSGSSYNE. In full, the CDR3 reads CSARGSGSSYNEQFF.

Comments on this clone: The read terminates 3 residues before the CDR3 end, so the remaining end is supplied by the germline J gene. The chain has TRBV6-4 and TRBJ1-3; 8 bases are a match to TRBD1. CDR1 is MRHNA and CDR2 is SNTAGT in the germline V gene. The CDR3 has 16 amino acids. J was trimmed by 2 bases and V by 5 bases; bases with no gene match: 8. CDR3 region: CASSPVTGGAGNTIYF. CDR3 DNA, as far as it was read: TGTGCCAGCAGTCCGGTTACAGGGGGAGCTGGAAACACC.